This TCR beta chain was identified during a study of neurological immune-mediated disorders. On the study more broadly: Of the multiple sclerosis patients, approximately 34 in total, some 30 were relapsing-remitting and 3 were secondary progressive.

PBMCs stored at -80 C, 2 million in total, were the source of the unsorted libraries. Each TCR transcript was tagged with a 10-nucleotide random UMI during 5'RACE. Using its own MiXCR run on the 5' RACE reads, TCRdb lists one record per CDR3 protein. This sample yields 110,000 or so distinct CDR3 sequences, of which roughly 3.2% are seen a single time; over 1% belongs to the top ten. There are 15 residues in the CDR3. Germline CDR1 is MNHEY and CDR2 is SVGAGI. V was cut by 2 bases and J by 8 bases, with 18 bases left in between. This clonotype was observed many times. The sequence derives from a woman under 40 with multiple sclerosis. The V gene is TRBV6-5, the J gene TRBJ1-2; weak D call: TRBD1 (5 bases). What was sequenced was PBMCs. The CDR3 spells CASSYRLPRDGGYTF. The CDR3 DNA sequence: TGTGCCAGCAGTTACCGCCTGCCCAGGGACGGAGGCTACACCTTC.